This TCR beta chain was profiled in a study of CD8+ T cells in alopecia areata. CDR3 size: 13 residues. The germline V gene encodes CDR1 GTSNPN and CDR2 SVGIG (reference sequence). Losses at the gene ends were 3 bases for V and 7 bases for J; bases not matched to a gene: 5. The treatment was: oral pan-JAK inhibitor, 5-10 mg twice daily. Sequencing used cDNA as its template, made by extracting RNA and reverse transcribing it. Clones were sequenced by immunoSEQ multiplex PCR, and TCRdb holds only the in-frame ones, with some missing. The sample shows approximately 210,000 clones, 45% to 75% of them seen only once.

This TCR was sampled from a human donor with alopecia areata. The genes are TRBV30 and TRBJ1-5, with 8 bases fitting TRBD1. The sample consisted of CD4+ T cells sorted from blood, taken at week 4, from a patient treated with tofacitinib. CDR3 nucleotides: TGTGCCTGGAGGGGACAGGACTTCCAGCCCCAGCATTTT. This codes for CAWRGQDFQPQHF. Combining the CDR3 with reference TRBV30 and TRBJ1-5 gives the whole variable domain SQTIHQWPATLVQPVGSPLSLECTVEGTSNPNLYWYRQAAGRGLQLLFYSVGIGQISSEVPQNLSASRPQDRQFILSSKKLLLSDSGFYLCAWRGQDFQPQHFGDGTRLSIL.